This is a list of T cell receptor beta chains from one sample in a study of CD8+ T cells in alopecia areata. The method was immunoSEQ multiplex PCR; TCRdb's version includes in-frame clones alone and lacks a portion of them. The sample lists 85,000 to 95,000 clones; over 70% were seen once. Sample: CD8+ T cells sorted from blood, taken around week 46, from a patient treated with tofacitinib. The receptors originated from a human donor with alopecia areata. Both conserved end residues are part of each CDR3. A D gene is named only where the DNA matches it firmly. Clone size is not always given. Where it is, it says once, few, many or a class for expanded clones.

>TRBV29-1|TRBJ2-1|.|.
TGCAGCGTAGGACCAGGAAATGAGCAGTTCTTC
CSVGPGNEQFF
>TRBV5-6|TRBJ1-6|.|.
TGTGCCAGCAACCAGCTTAATTCACCCCTCCACTTT
CASNQLNSPLHF
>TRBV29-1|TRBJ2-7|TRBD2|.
TGCAGCGCCCGGGGGGGGAGCTACGAGCAGTACTTC
CSARGGSYEQYF
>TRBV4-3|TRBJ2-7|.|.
TGCGCCAGCAGCCAAGAGCATAACGGGGGTTATTACGAGCAGTACTTC
CASSQEHNGGYYEQYF
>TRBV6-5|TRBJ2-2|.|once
TGTGCCAGCAGTTACAGCAACACCGGGGAGCTGTTTTTT
CASSYSNTGELFF
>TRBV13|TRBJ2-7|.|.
TGTGCCAGCAGCTTCCCCGGGACGGGACGTTACGAGCAGTACTTC
CASSFPGTGRYEQYF
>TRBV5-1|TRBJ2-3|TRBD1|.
TGCGCCAGCAGCCTGGTCCGGGACAGGATCACAGATACGCAGTATTTT
CASSLVRDRITDTQYF
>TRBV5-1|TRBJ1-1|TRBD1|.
TGCGCCAGCAGCCCGGGACAGGGGTTGAACACTGAAGCTTTCTTT
CASSPGQGLNTEAFF
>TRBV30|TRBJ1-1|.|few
TGTGCCTGGAGAGGCAGCTTGAACACTGAAGCTTTCTTT
CAWRGSLNTEAFF
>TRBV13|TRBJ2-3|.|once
TGTGCCAGCAGCTTAAAGGCAGGGGTCCTCACATTCACAGATACGCAGTATTTT
CASSLKAGVLTFTDTQYF
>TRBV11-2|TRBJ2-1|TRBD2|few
TGTGCCAGCAGCCCCTCAGCGGGGGGGGATGAGCAGTTCTTC
CASSPSAGGDEQFF
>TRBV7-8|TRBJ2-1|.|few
TGTGCCAGCAGCTTAAGGGCTAATGAGCAGTTCTTC
CASSLRANEQFF
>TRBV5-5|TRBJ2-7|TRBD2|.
TGTGCCAGCAGCCTGACTAGCGGGACATTCTACGAGCAGTACTTC
CASSLTSGTFYEQYF
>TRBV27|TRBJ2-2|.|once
TGTGCCAGCAGTTTACATAGGTTTGGCACCGGGGAGCTGTTTTTT
CASSLHRFGTGELFF
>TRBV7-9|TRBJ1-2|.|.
TGTGCCAGCTCTCCGGGCGGGTTACTCTATGGCTACACCTTC
CASSPGGLLYGYTF
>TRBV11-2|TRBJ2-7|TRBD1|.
TGTGCCAGCAGCCCTCCCCCGGGACAGGGGGACGAGCAGTACTTC
CASSPPPGQGDEQYF
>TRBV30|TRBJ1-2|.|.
TGTGCAGGCGAGGGATCTCTCTATGGCTACACCTTC
CAGEGSLYGYTF
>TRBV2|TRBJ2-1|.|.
TGTGCCAGCGAATCTTCAGGGGCCAACGTCAATGAGCAGTTCTTC
CASESSGANVNEQFF
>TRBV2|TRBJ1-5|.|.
TGTGCCAGCAGTGTTACCAAGGACACAAGCAATCAGCCCCAGCATTTT
CASSVTKDTSNQPQHF
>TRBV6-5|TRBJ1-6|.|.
TGTGCCAGCAGTTACTCGATCGGGGAGGGCAAGTCACCCCTCCACTTT
CASSYSIGEGKSPLHF
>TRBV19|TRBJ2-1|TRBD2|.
TGTGCCAGTAGTAAGAGGACTAGCGGGGGGGCTAACAATGAGCAGTTCTTC
CASSKRTSGGANNEQFF
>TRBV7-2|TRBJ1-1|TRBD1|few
TGTGCCAGCAGCACGGGACAGACGAACACTGAAGCTTTCTTT
CASSTGQTNTEAFF
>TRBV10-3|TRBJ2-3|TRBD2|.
TGTGCCAGCCGCGGGACTAGCGGGGCGACAGATACGCAGTATTTT
CASRGTSGATDTQYF
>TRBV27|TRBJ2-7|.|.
TGTGCCAGCCGAAGAGGGGTTAGCTCCTACGAGCAGTACTTC
CASRRGVSSYEQYF
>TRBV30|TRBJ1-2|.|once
TGTGCCTGGGAAGACACGTCGGGGGAGGTTAGCTACACCTTC
CAWEDTSGEVSYTF
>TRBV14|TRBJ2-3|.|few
TGTGCCAGCAGCCAAGGCGGGGAAATGGCCCTTTACACAGATACGCAGTATTTT
CASSQGGEMALYTDTQYF
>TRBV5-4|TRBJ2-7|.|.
TGTGCCAGCAGCTTGGACCAGTTGGGGGATTTGAAGGAGCAGTACTTC
CASSLDQLGDLKEQYF
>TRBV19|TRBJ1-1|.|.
TGTGCCAGTCTGGGGGAAACTGAAGCTTTCTTT
CASLGETEAFF
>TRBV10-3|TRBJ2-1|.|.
TGTGCCATCAGTGAGGTCGGGGGCAGCTCCTACAATGAGCAGTTCTTC
CAISEVGGSSYNEQFF
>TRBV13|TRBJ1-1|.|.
TGTGCCACCAGGCAGGTGAACACTGAAGCTTTCTTT
CATRQVNTEAFF
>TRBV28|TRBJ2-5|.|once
TGTGCCAGCAGTTTGGGACCCGCGGAGACCCAGTACTTC
CASSLGPAETQYF
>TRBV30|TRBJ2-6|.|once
TGTGCCTGGAGTACGACGCACTCTGGGGCCAACGTCCTGACTTTC
CAWSTTHSGANVLTF
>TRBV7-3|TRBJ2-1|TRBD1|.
TGTGCCAGCAGCTCTAGACAGGGTACCGGTTATGAGCAGTTCTTC
CASSSRQGTGYEQFF
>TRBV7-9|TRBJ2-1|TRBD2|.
TGTGCCAGCAGCTTAACTAGCGGGGAAATCAATGAGCAGTTCTTC
CASSLTSGEINEQFF
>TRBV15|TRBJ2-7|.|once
TGTGCCACCAGCAGAGATTCCGGGATTTCCGTCCCCTACGAGCAGTACTTC
CATSRDSGISVPYEQYF
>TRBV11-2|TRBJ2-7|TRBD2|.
TGTGCCAGCAGCCCGGGTAGCGGGGCCTACGAGCAGTACTTC
CASSPGSGAYEQYF